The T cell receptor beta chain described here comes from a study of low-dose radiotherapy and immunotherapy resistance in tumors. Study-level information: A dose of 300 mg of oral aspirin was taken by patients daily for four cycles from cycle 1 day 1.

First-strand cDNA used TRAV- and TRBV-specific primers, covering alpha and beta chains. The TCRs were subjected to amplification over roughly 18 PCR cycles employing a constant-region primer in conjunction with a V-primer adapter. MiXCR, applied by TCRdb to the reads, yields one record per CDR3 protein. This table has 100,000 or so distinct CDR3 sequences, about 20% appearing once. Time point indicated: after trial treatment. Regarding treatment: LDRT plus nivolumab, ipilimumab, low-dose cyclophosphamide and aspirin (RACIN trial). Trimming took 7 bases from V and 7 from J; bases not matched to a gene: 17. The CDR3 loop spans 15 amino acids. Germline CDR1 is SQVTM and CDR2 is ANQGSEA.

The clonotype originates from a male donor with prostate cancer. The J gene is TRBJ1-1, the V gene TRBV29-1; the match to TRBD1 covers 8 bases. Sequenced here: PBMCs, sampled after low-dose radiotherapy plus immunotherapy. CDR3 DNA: TGCAGCGCCCAACTAGGGACGGCAGGGGGCATTGAAGCTTTCTTT. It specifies CSAQLGTAGGIEAFF.